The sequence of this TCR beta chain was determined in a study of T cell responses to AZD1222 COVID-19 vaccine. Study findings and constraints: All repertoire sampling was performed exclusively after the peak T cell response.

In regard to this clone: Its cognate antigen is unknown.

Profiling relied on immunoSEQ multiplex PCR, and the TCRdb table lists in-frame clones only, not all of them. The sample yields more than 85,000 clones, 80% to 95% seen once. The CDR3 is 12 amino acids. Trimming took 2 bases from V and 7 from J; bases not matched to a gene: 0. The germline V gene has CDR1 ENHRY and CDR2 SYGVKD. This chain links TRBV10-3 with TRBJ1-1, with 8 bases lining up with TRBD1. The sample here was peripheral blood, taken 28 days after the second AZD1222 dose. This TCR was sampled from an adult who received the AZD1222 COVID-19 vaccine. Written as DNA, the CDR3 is TGTGCCATCAGTGAGGGACAGGGTGAAGCTTTCTTT. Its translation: CAISEGQGEAFF.